The clone carrying this TCR beta chain was found many times. The data originate from a study of Graves' ophthalmopathy and Graves' hyperthyroidism. Investigators amplified TCR beta CDR3 regions from RNA transcripts. The library came from an HTBI-primed first-round RT-PCR and a second-round multiplex PCR. TCRdb ran MiXCR on the multiplex PCR reads and lists one entry per CDR3 protein. This table holds about 1.1 million distinct CDR3 sequences, roughly two fifths found once. V lost 8 bases to trimming and J lost 3 bases; unmatched junction nucleotides: 12. The CDR3 is made up of 14 amino acids. Looked up from germline, CDR1 is SQVTM and CDR2 is ANQGSEA.

V is TRBV29-1 and J is TRBJ2-7; 8 bases map to TRBD1. This receptor was taken from an adult man with Graves' hyperthyroidism. The sequencing input was peripheral blood or thyroid tissue (not recorded which). The CDR3 nucleotides read TGCAGCTTCCGACAGGGGTGGGGCAGCTACGAGCAGTACTTC. Protein sequence: CSFRQGWGSYEQYF.